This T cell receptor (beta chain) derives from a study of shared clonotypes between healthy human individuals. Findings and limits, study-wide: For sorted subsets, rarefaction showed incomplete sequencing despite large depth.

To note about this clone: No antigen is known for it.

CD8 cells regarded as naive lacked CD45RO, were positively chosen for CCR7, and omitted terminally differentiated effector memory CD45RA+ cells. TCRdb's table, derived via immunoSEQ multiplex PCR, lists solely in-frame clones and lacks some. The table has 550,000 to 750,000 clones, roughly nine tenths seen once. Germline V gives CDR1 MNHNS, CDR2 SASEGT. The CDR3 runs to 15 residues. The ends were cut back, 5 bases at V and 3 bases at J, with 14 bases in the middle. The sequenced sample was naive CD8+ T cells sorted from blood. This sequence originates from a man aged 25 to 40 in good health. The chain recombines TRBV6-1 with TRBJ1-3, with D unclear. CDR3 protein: CASSPDQTSGNTIYF. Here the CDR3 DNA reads TGTGCCAGCAGTCCGGACCAAACGAGTGGAAACACCATATATTTT.